Each of the 23 T cell receptor beta chains below was sequenced from the same sample in a study of siplizumab effects on memory and regulatory T cells. Data came from immunoSEQ multiplex PCR; TCRdb stores just in-frame clones and leaves some out. Of 50,000 to 70,000 clones in the sample, around 96% are singletons; the top ten hold roughly 0.097%. What was sequenced was naive CD8+ T cells sorted from blood. The receptors come from a human donor in good health.

The chain recombines TRBV5-5 with TRBJ2-7; perhaps TRBD2 as D (6 bases). V lost 6 bases and J 5 bases, leaving 24 bases between the germline ends. CDR1 and CDR2 from the germline V gene are SGHKS and YYEKEE (reference sequence). The CDR3 is 16 amino acids. The CDR3 is CASTPSLGGFDDEQYF. The CDR3 nucleotides read TGTGCCAGCACCCCCTCGCTCGGGGGTTTTGACGACGAGCAGTACTTC.

The V gene is TRBV9, the J gene TRBJ2-7, with D hard to call. The germline gives CDR1 SGDLS, CDR2 YYNGEE. Trimming pared 3 bases from V and 3 bases from J, leaving 25 bases between. There are 18 residues in the CDR3. In nucleotides, the CDR3 is TGTGCCAGCAGCGCCCGGCCTGGCAGACCCTCTAACGGCTACGAGCAGTACTTC. This sequence encodes CASSARPGRPSNGYEQYF.

The chain has TRBV6-6 and TRBJ1-5; D not resolved. V was cut by 2 bases and J by 0 bases, with 5 bases left in between. The CDR3 extends over 14 amino acids. Germline V gene sequence: CDR1 MNHNY, CDR2 SVGAGI (reference sequence). CDR3 residues: CASSYGVSNQPQHF. CDR3 coding DNA: TGTGCCAGCAGTTACGGGGTTAGCAATCAGCCCCAGCATTTT.

On this clone itself: The same CDR3 can be traced to other DNA sequences in this sample. Here the CDR3 DNA reads TGTGCCAGTAGTATTGGGGTGAACACTGAAGCTTTCTTT. Translated: CASSIGVNTEAFF. The chain combines TRBV19 with TRBJ1-1, with unresolved D. Looked up from germline, CDR1 is LNHDA and CDR2 is SQIVND (reference sequence). The V and J ends lost 3 bases and 0 bases respectively, with 5 bases between them. The length of the CDR3 is 13 residues.

The chain is built from TRBV27 and TRBJ1-2; D is undetermined. The germline CDR1 and CDR2 sequences are MNHEY and SMNVEV (reference sequence). The CDR3 has 15 amino acids. V was pared by 4 bases and J by 0 bases, with 12 bases between. The CDR3 DNA sequence: TGTGCCAGCAGTTCCTTCGCTGAGGCTAACTATGGCTACACCTTC. Amino acids: CASSSFAEANYGYTF.

The chain uses TRBV19 and TRBJ2-1; 8 positions agree with TRBD1. V trimming: 6 bases; J trimming: 7 bases; junction bases outside the gene matches: 5. CDR3 length: 13 amino acids. The germline CDR1 and CDR2 sequences are LNHDA and SQIVND (reference sequence). The CDR3 DNA follows: TGTGCCAGTAGCACAGGGGGTGTAAATGAGCAGTTCTTC. It yields the protein CASSTGGVNEQFF.

V usage is TRBV6-4 and J usage is TRBJ1-5; the match to TRBD1 covers 9 bases. J lost 4 bases, V lost 5 bases, and 3 bases had no gene match. Per the germline V gene, CDR1 is MRHNA and CDR2 is SNTAGT. This CDR3 is 14 amino acids long. CDR3 nucleotide sequence: TGTGCCAGCAGTTACGGGACAGGGAATCAGCCCCAGCATTTT. Translated, it gives CASSYGTGNQPQHF.

This clone showed up just once. The chain links TRBV19 to TRBJ2-1, with 11 bases that match TRBD2. CDR1 and CDR2 (germline): LNHDA, SQIVND (reference sequence). V lost 6 bases to trimming and J lost 2 bases; unmatched junction nucleotides: 9. The CDR3 totals 17 residues. Here the CDR3 reads CASRASGGLNAYNEQFF. CDR3 coding DNA: TGTGCCAGTAGGGCTAGCGGGGGGCTGAACGCCTACAATGAGCAGTTCTTC.

The rearrangement joins TRBV7-9 to TRBJ2-7; D is uncertain. The CDR3 extends over 12 amino acids. The germline CDR1 and CDR2 sequences are SEHNR and FQNEAQ (reference sequence). V lost 4 bases and J 2 bases, leaving 6 bases between the germline ends. This CDR3 reads CASSYGPYEQYF. CDR3 DNA: TGTGCCAGCAGCTATGGACCCTACGAGCAGTACTTC.

The chain has TRBV11-3 and TRBJ2-3; either TRBD1 or TRBD2 may supply D (5 bases each). Germline lookup yields CDR1 SGHNT and CDR2 YENEEA. The CDR3 has 13 residues. Deletions cut 4 bases from V and 8 bases from J, with 13 bases between. The CDR3 region has the DNA TGTGCCAGCAGCTGGGGACCGCAGGGTACGCAGTATTTT. Amino acids: CASSWGPQGTQYF.

The rearrangement joins TRBV28 to TRBJ1-5; a possible D gene is TRBD1 (6 bases). V gave up 3 bases and J gave up 1 base, with 13 bases separating them. The CDR3 loop spans 16 amino acids. Germline V CDR1 and CDR2: MDHEN, SYDVKM. The CDR3 sequence: CASSFLRGASNQPQHF. CDR3 DNA: TGTGCCAGCAGTTTCTTGAGGGGGGCAAGCAATCAGCCCCAGCATTTT.

V and J are TRBV11-3 and TRBJ2-5; no clear D. V lost 3 bases and J 4 bases, leaving 3 bases between the germline ends. This CDR3 spans 11 amino acids. The germline CDR1 and CDR2 sequences are SGHNT and YENEEA. The CDR3 DNA is TGTGCCAGCAGCTTGGGAGAGACCCAGTACTTC. Amino acids: CASSLGETQYF.

This rearrangement joins TRBV5-6 to TRBJ2-2; 8 bases fit TRBD2. Germline V gene sequence: CDR1 SGHDT, CDR2 YYEEEE. V gave up 4 bases and J gave up 2 bases; unmatched junction bases: 10. The CDR3 has 17 residues. CDR3 sequence: CASSLTAGDVNTGELFF. CDR3 in DNA: TGTGCCAGCAGCCTGACAGCGGGGGATGTTAACACCGGGGAGCTGTTTTTT.

The V gene is TRBV9, the J gene TRBJ2-7; D may be TRBD1 (6 bases). Trimming shortened V by 0 bases and J by 2 bases, and 12 bases separated the two germline ends. The length of the CDR3 is 15 residues. Germline CDR1 reads SGDLS; CDR2 reads YYNGEE. CDR3 in DNA: TGTGCCAGCAGCGTAGGAGGGGGATTCGCCTACGAGCAGTACTTC. It specifies CASSVGGGFAYEQYF.

CDR3 DNA sequence: TGTGCCAGCAGTTACTCGGGGGGGGGAAGATTCGGTGAGCAGTTCTTC. Residues: CASSYSGGGRFGEQFF. The rearrangement uses TRBV6-5 and TRBJ2-1; 7 nucleotides match TRBD2. With V trimmed by 0 bases and J by 9 bases, 11 bases remained unmatched. The germline CDR1 and CDR2 sequences are MNHEY and SVGAGI. The CDR3 totals 16 residues.

The chain links TRBV10-2 to TRBJ2-3; TRBD1 matches at 8 bases. The CDR3 is made up of 14 amino acids. The V and J ends lost 3 bases and 2 bases, in that order; junction bases with no gene match: 1. Germline V CDR1 and CDR2: WSHSY, SAAADI. This CDR3 is CASSDRGLTDTQYF. The CDR3 region has the DNA TGCGCCAGCAGTGACAGGGGGCTCACAGATACGCAGTATTTT.

The chain employs TRBV14 and TRBJ1-4; TRBD1 is a possible D gene (6 bases). The CDR3 has 15 residues. Germline CDR1 is SGHDN and CDR2 is FVKESK. The ends were cut back, 3 bases at V and 7 bases at J, with 15 bases in the middle. For the CDR3, the DNA is TGTGCCAGCAGCCAGTCGGGGGGGCGTGTTGAAAAACTGTTTTTT. Amino acid sequence: CASSQSGGRVEKLFF.

This sequence joins TRBV4-1 and TRBJ1-2; 10 bases match TRBD1. This CDR3 spans 16 amino acids. Trimming took 0 bases from V and 6 from J; bases not matched to a gene: 7. In germline, CDR1 is MGHRA, CDR2 YSYEKL. This CDR3 is CASSQDPTGGGDGYTF. CDR3 sequence (DNA): TGCGCCAGCAGCCAAGATCCGACAGGGGGCGGCGATGGCTACACCTTC.

The rearrangement joins TRBV7-2 to TRBJ1-1; no definite D call. The CDR3 sequence is 15 residues long. Trimming took off 5 bases at V and 3 bases at J, with 16 bases between the two ends. Germline CDR1 SGHTA, CDR2 FQGNSA. The CDR3 loop reads CASSIGLSGDTEAFF. The CDR3 DNA is TGTGCCAGCAGCATCGGGCTCTCTGGGGACACTGAAGCTTTCTTT.

This chain joins TRBV19 and TRBJ1-4; weak D call: TRBD1 (5 bases). This CDR3 has 14 amino acids. Trimming took 4 bases from V and 8 from J, leaving 14 bases between them. Germline V gives CDR1 LNHDA, CDR2 SQIVND (reference sequence). DNA for the CDR3: TGTGCCAGTAGTAGAACCGGGACCCCGGAAAAACTGTTTTTT. Protein product: CASSRTGTPEKLFF. The full variable domain, its missing parts supplied by reference TRBV19 and TRBJ1-4, is DGGITQSPKYLFRKEGQNVTLSCEQNLNHDAMYWYRQDPGQGLRLIYYSQIVNDFQKGDIAEGYSVSREKKESFPLTVTSAQKNPTAFYLCASSRTGTPEKLFFGSGTQLSVL.

The chain couples TRBV7-3 to TRBJ2-3, with 16 bases matching TRBD2. This CDR3 region has 19 residues. V lost 5 bases, J lost 2 bases, and 10 bases stayed unmatched. Per germline, CDR1 SGHTA and CDR2 FQGTGA. The CDR3 region is CASSAGTSGGAVNTDTQYF. The CDR3 DNA is TGTGCCAGCAGCGCCGGGACTAGCGGGGGGGCAGTGAACACAGATACGCAGTATTTT.

In nucleotides, the CDR3 is TGTACCACCAGTTATATCAGGGGGGCCGGGGAGCTGTTTTTT. As protein: CTTSYIRGAGELFF. This chain uses TRBV6-5 with TRBJ2-2; D is possibly TRBD1 (7 bases). Germline V gene sequence: CDR1 MNHEY, CDR2 SVGAGI. CDR3 length equals 14 residues.

The chain employs TRBV29-1 and TRBJ2-1, with TRBD2 as a possible D gene (6 bases). The CDR3 is 12 residues long. The germline V gene has CDR1 SQVTM and CDR2 ANQGSEA. With 3 bases removed from V and 9 bases from J, the gap between germline ends came to 12 bases. CDR3 bases: TGCAGCGTTGAGGGGGGAGCGGTTGAGCAGTTCTTC. Translation gives CSVEGGAVEQFF.